Below, 17 T cell receptor beta chains from the same sample are listed, as sequenced in a study of STAT5B mutations in CD4+ large granular lymphocyte leukemia. Only in-frame clones appear in the TCRdb table, and some are missing; sequencing was by immunoSEQ multiplex PCR. The sample carries fewer than 40,000 clones, approximately 81% recorded once. The sequenced sample was CD4+ T cells from blood buffy coats. The receptor source for this set is a human donor in good health.

The chain is built from TRBV28 and TRBJ1-5; D is possibly TRBD1 (5 bases). The V end was cut by 6 bases, the J end by 2 bases, with 20 bases between. The CDR3 contains 17 residues. Germline CDR1 reads MDHEN; CDR2 reads SYDVKM. CDR3 DNA: TGTGCCAGCAGCGCCCAGCGGGGGGAATGGGGCAATCAGCCCCAGCATTTT. It is translated as CASSAQRGEWGNQPQHF.

The rearrangement joins TRBV10-3 to TRBJ2-7; tentatively, D is TRBD1 (5 bases). Germline V gene lookup returns CDR1 ENHRY and CDR2 SYGVKD. The V end lost 5 bases, the J end lost 0 bases, and 11 bases lay between the germline ends. The CDR3 is made up of 14 amino acids. In DNA form, the CDR3 reads TGTGCCATCAGTCCCTTGACAGTCTCCTACGAGCAGTACTTC. Its translation is CAISPLTVSYEQYF.

This clone was seen a single time. The chain uses TRBV25-1 and TRBJ1-1; 7 bases line up with TRBD1. J was trimmed by 10 bases and V by 2 bases; bases with no gene match: 7. This CDR3 spans 13 amino acids. From germline, CDR1 is MGHDK and CDR2 SYGVNS. In DNA form, the CDR3 reads TGTGCCAGCAGTGAAACCAACAGGGGAACAGCTTTCTTT. Protein: CASSETNRGTAFF.

J is TRBJ1-5 and V is TRBV15; D remains ambiguous. The V end was cut by 6 bases, the J end by 0 bases, with 12 bases between. There are 15 residues in the CDR3. From germline, CDR1 is LNHNV and CDR2 YYDKDF (reference sequence). In DNA, the CDR3 is TGTGCCACCAGTGACGGAAAATATAGCAATCAGCCCCAGCATTTT. Encoded protein: CATSDGKYSNQPQHF.

V is TRBV29-1 and J is TRBJ1-2; D gene unclear. Germline assignment: CDR1 SQVTM and CDR2 ANQGSEA. The CDR3 totals 14 residues. V was clipped by 7 bases and J by 8 bases, with 23 bases between them. For the CDR3, the DNA is TGCAGCGCGATAAACGAAGGCCTAACGAAGGGCTACACCTTC. Encoded protein: CSAINEGLTKGYTF.

The chain links TRBV7-2 to TRBJ2-2; no firm D call. The CDR3 is 14 amino acids. The germline CDR1 and CDR2 sequences are SGHTA and FQGNSA. V gave up 5 bases and J gave up 1 base, with 8 bases separating them. The CDR3 loop is CASSLTRNTGELFF. CDR3 in DNA: TGTGCCAGCAGCCTTACGAGGAACACCGGGGAGCTGTTTTTT.

V is TRBV19 and J is TRBJ2-2; tentatively, D is TRBD1 (8 bases). The V end lost 4 bases, the J end lost 3 bases, and 18 bases lay between the germline ends. The CDR3 contains 17 residues. From germline, CDR1 is LNHDA and CDR2 SQIVND (reference sequence). The chain's CDR3 is CASSTRQGRVYTGELFF. The CDR3, as DNA: TGTGCCAGTAGTACGAGACAGGGGAGGGTTTACACCGGGGAGCTGTTTTTT.

The chain employs TRBV5-4 and TRBJ2-7; D tentatively fits TRBD1 or TRBD2 (8 bases each). This CDR3 spans 16 amino acids. Germline CDR1 is SGHNT and CDR2 is YYREEE (reference sequence). The V and J ends lost 4 bases and 5 bases respectively, with 22 bases between them. The CDR3 loop reads CASSRGGGRQGNEQYF. The CDR3 DNA follows: TGTGCCAGCAGCCGGGGGGGCGGACGACAGGGGAACGAGCAGTACTTC.

V and J are TRBV6-5 and TRBJ1-6; D gene uncertain. The CDR3 consists of 16 residues. The V gene's germline CDR1 is MNHEY and CDR2 SVGAGI. The germline V and J ends were trimmed by 0 bases and 7 bases, with 13 bases remaining between them. The CDR3 protein is CASSYSSRSLNSPLHF. The CDR3 bases are TGTGCCAGCAGTTACTCGAGCCGATCATTAAATTCACCCCTCCACTTT.

This clone showed up just once. The genes are TRBV29-1 and TRBJ2-7; 8 bases match TRBD1. This CDR3 region has 13 residues. Germline values: CDR1 SQVTM, CDR2 ANQGSEA. After removal of 5 bases from V and 5 bases from J, the junction contained 8 bases not matched to a gene. The DNA of the CDR3 is TGCAGCGTTTTAGGACAGGGAGGTCACGAGCAGTACTTC. This encodes CSVLGQGGHEQYF.

This clone was detected a few times. The chain carries TRBV7-3 and TRBJ1-1; maybe TRBD1 (6 bases). V was cut by 4 bases and J by 3 bases, with 9 bases left in between. Germline lookup yields CDR1 SGHTA and CDR2 FQGTGA. The CDR3 sequence is 13 residues long. The CDR3 DNA follows: TGTGCCAGCAGCTCACAGGGCGACACTGAAGCTTTCTTT. Translating gives CASSSQGDTEAFF.

The chain combines TRBV5-1 with TRBJ1-5; weak D call: TRBD1 (6 bases). The CDR3 loop spans 15 amino acids. Germline-derived CDR1 and CDR2 are SGHRS and YFSETQ. V was trimmed by 4 bases and J by 7 bases, leaving 18 bases between them. The CDR3, as DNA: TGCGCCAGCAGCCCAGGGTGGGGGGCCTCGCAGCCCCAGCATTTT. Translated, it gives CASSPGWGASQPQHF.

The V gene is TRBV7-8, the J gene TRBJ2-3; 12 positions agree with TRBD2. The CDR3 is made up of 18 amino acids. Trimming at V came to 1 base and at J to 2 bases, leaving 7 bases not matched to a gene. The germline V gene has CDR1 SGHVS and CDR2 FQNEAQ. The CDR3 DNA reads as TGTGCCAGCAGCTTAGTGACTAGCGGGAGAGGGGCCACAGATACGCAGTATTTT. Its translation: CASSLVTSGRGATDTQYF.

This rearrangement joins TRBV4-1 to TRBJ1-4; TRBD1 matches at 8 bases. The CDR3 runs to 16 residues. Germline V lookup: CDR1 MGHRA, CDR2 YSYEKL. After removal of 4 bases from V and 0 bases from J, the junction contained 4 bases not matched to a gene. The CDR3 DNA sequence: TGCGCCAGCAGCCTGGGACAGGAGTCAACTAATGAAAAACTGTTTTTT. This encodes CASSLGQESTNEKLFF.

This clone has a handful of counts. J is TRBJ2-3 and V is TRBV15; D is uncertain. Trimming removed 5 bases from V and 2 bases from J, with 11 bases in between. This CDR3 is built from 14 residues. In germline, CDR1 is LNHNV, CDR2 YYDKDF (reference sequence). CDR3 loop: CATSGQVLTDTQYF. DNA for the CDR3: TGTGCCACCAGCGGCCAAGTACTCACAGATACGCAGTATTTT.

This clone has only a few counts. This chain connects TRBV19 to TRBJ2-3; 8 nucleotides align to TRBD1. The CDR3 consists of 13 residues. V lost 5 bases, J lost 4 bases, and 2 bases stayed unmatched. Germline CDR1 LNHDA, CDR2 SQIVND (reference sequence). The CDR3 region is CASSGQGSDTQYF. The CDR3 coding sequence is TGTGCCAGTAGTGGACAGGGCTCAGATACGCAGTATTTT.

V usage is TRBV21-1 and J usage is TRBJ1-5. TRBV21-1 is listed as a pseudogene. This CDR3 spans 17 amino acids. The CDR3 DNA reads TGTGCCAGCAGCAAAGCGGGGACTTCTTATAGCAATCAGCCCCAGCATTTT. Encoded protein: CASSKAGTSYSNQPQHF.